These T cell receptor beta chains were read from a single sample in a study of blood T cell repertoires in COVID-19. Repertoires were generated with immunoSEQ multiplex PCR, while TCRdb's copy carries only in-frame clones and drops some. The table lists 100,000 to 150,000 clones, almost 85% of them singletons. The sample taken for sequencing was peripheral blood. Receptor source: a man in his 60s with acute or convalescent COVID-19. The CDR3 runs from the conserved cysteine through the conserved F or W. Each record gives: J gene, D gene, V gene, clone size, CDR3 DNA, CDR3 protein. The D gene is left open where the match is weak. The size entry is marked missing in some rows and otherwise reads once, few, many or a size class.

j_call: TRBJ1-3; d_call: -; v_call: TRBV3-1/TRBV3-2; clone_size: -; cdr3_nt: TGTGCCAGCAGCCTTATTTCTGGAAACACCATATATTTT; cdr3_aa: CASSLISGNTIYF
j_call: TRBJ2-7; d_call: -; v_call: TRBV6-1; clone_size: -; cdr3_nt: TGTGCCAGCAGTGAGGGGGTCAGGGGCTACGAGCAGTACTTC; cdr3_aa: CASSEGVRGYEQYF
j_call: TRBJ1-4; d_call: -; v_call: TRBV5-8; clone_size: -; cdr3_nt: TGTGCCAGCAGCTTTCAGGGCGGAACTAATGAAAAACTGTTTTTT; cdr3_aa: CASSFQGGTNEKLFF
j_call: TRBJ1-3; d_call: -; v_call: TRBV10-3; clone_size: -; cdr3_nt: TGTGCCATCAGTGAGTCTTTACTACAATTTGGAAACACCATATATTTT; cdr3_aa: CAISESLLQFGNTIYF
j_call: TRBJ2-7; d_call: TRBD1; v_call: TRBV5-1; clone_size: -; cdr3_nt: TGCGCCAGCAGCCCCCGGACAGGGCCGGGCGAGCAGTACTTC; cdr3_aa: CASSPRTGPGEQYF
j_call: TRBJ2-7; d_call: -; v_call: TRBV6-2/TRBV6-3; clone_size: -; cdr3_nt: TGTGCCAGCAGTTACTCGTTGAGGGAGCAGTACTTC; cdr3_aa: CASSYSLREQYF
j_call: TRBJ2-4; d_call: -; v_call: TRBV6-6; clone_size: -; cdr3_nt: TGTGCCAGCAGTTACGGAGGGAGTAAGAACATTCAGTACTTC; cdr3_aa: CASSYGGSKNIQYF
j_call: TRBJ2-3; d_call: TRBD2; v_call: TRBV7-3; clone_size: few; cdr3_nt: TGTGCCAGCAGCCTAGCGGGAGGCTCTATTGATACGCAGTATTTT; cdr3_aa: CASSLAGGSIDTQYF
j_call: TRBJ1-2; d_call: TRBD1; v_call: TRBV5-1; clone_size: -; cdr3_nt: TGCGCCAGCAGCTTGGATGGGACAGTAACGGATGGCTACACCTTC; cdr3_aa: CASSLDGTVTDGYTF
j_call: TRBJ1-1; d_call: TRBD1; v_call: TRBV15; clone_size: -; cdr3_nt: TGTGCCACCAGCAGAGTGCGCGGACAGGGTGGCACTGAAGCTTTCTTT; cdr3_aa: CATSRVRGQGGTEAFF
j_call: TRBJ2-7; d_call: -; v_call: TRBV30; clone_size: -; cdr3_nt: TGTGCCTGGAGTGTAGGGGGCGAGCAGTACTTC; cdr3_aa: CAWSVGGEQYF
j_call: TRBJ1-5; d_call: -; v_call: TRBV4-1; clone_size: -; cdr3_nt: TGCGCCAGCAGCGGGGGCCCCCTCAATCAGCCCCAGCATTTT; cdr3_aa: CASSGGPLNQPQHF
j_call: TRBJ1-4; d_call: TRBD1; v_call: TRBV30; clone_size: -; cdr3_nt: TGTGCCTGGGACAGGGAAACTAATGAAAAACTGTTTTTT; cdr3_aa: CAWDRETNEKLFF
j_call: TRBJ2-2; d_call: TRBD1; v_call: TRBV7-9; clone_size: -; cdr3_nt: TGTGCCAGCAGCTTAATCGGGACAGTTAACACCGGGGAGCTGTTTTTT; cdr3_aa: CASSLIGTVNTGELFF
j_call: TRBJ1-3; d_call: -; v_call: TRBV19; clone_size: -; cdr3_nt: TGTGCCAGTCTGCCCCGGGCTGGAAACACCATATATTTT; cdr3_aa: CASLPRAGNTIYF
j_call: TRBJ2-1; d_call: TRBD2; v_call: TRBV9; clone_size: -; cdr3_nt: TGTGCCAGCAGCGTAACGGTCGGGACTAGTGTAAGGGGGGGCTCCTACAATGAGCAGTTCTTC; cdr3_aa: CASSVTVGTSVRGGSYNEQFF
j_call: TRBJ2-1; d_call: -; v_call: TRBV2; clone_size: few; cdr3_nt: TGTGCCAGCAACCGGGACTCTATCAATGAGCAGTTCTTC; cdr3_aa: CASNRDSINEQFF
j_call: TRBJ1-1; d_call: TRBD1; v_call: TRBV5-4; clone_size: -; cdr3_nt: TGTGCCACCTCCGGGACAGTCATGAACACTGAAGCTTTCTTT; cdr3_aa: CATSGTVMNTEAFF
j_call: TRBJ1-1; d_call: TRBD1; v_call: TRBV6-4; clone_size: -; cdr3_nt: TGTGCCAGCAGTGACTTGGGGACAGTGAACACTGAAGCTTTCTTT; cdr3_aa: CASSDLGTVNTEAFF
j_call: TRBJ2-2; d_call: TRBD1; v_call: TRBV7-9; clone_size: -; cdr3_nt: TGTGCCAGCAGCCCCCAGAGGACAGGGAGAACCGGGGAGCTGTTTTTT; cdr3_aa: CASSPQRTGRTGELFF
j_call: TRBJ2-3; d_call: TRBD2; v_call: TRBV6-1; clone_size: -; cdr3_nt: TGTGCCAGCAGTGAAGGTAGCGGGGGCGCAGATACGCAGTATTTT; cdr3_aa: CASSEGSGGADTQYF
j_call: TRBJ2-1; d_call: TRBD1; v_call: TRBV24-1; clone_size: -; cdr3_nt: TGTGCCACCAGTGATCACACAGGGGGTGACTACAATGAGCAGTTCTTC; cdr3_aa: CATSDHTGGDYNEQFF
j_call: TRBJ1-2; d_call: -; v_call: TRBV27; clone_size: -; cdr3_nt: TGTGCCAGCAGTTACGGGGGGGGCTATGGCTACACCTTC; cdr3_aa: CASSYGGGYGYTF
j_call: TRBJ2-3; d_call: TRBD2; v_call: TRBV4-1; clone_size: -; cdr3_nt: TGCGCCAGCAGCCAGTGGGCTAGCGGTTACACAGATACGCAGTATTTT; cdr3_aa: CASSQWASGYTDTQYF
j_call: TRBJ2-7; d_call: TRBD2; v_call: TRBV29-1; clone_size: once; cdr3_nt: TGCAGCGTTGAAGATCTAAGGACTAGCGGGAGAGGAAACGAGCAGTACTTC; cdr3_aa: CSVEDLRTSGRGNEQYF
j_call: TRBJ2-5; d_call: TRBD1; v_call: TRBV29-1; clone_size: -; cdr3_nt: TGCAGCGGACAGGGGGTCTTGGTGGAGACCCAGTACTTC; cdr3_aa: CSGQGVLVETQYF
j_call: TRBJ2-5; d_call: -; v_call: TRBV10-3; clone_size: -; cdr3_nt: TGTGCCATCAGCGTGGGTAAGGGGCCGTACCAAGAGACCCAGTACTTC; cdr3_aa: CAISVGKGPYQETQYF
j_call: TRBJ2-6; d_call: -; v_call: TRBV5-1; clone_size: -; cdr3_nt: TGCGCCAGCAGCTTGACACCTGGGGCCAACGTCCTGACTTTC; cdr3_aa: CASSLTPGANVLTF
j_call: TRBJ1-5; d_call: TRBD1; v_call: TRBV7-2; clone_size: -; cdr3_nt: TGTGCCAGCAGCTTTCAACAGGGGGCGCGGGAGCCCCAGCATTTT; cdr3_aa: CASSFQQGAREPQHF
j_call: TRBJ2-7; d_call: -; v_call: TRBV27; clone_size: -; cdr3_nt: TGTGCCAGCAGCTCATCCCAACCCCGCGGCCACGAGCAGTACTTC; cdr3_aa: CASSSSQPRGHEQYF
j_call: TRBJ2-1; d_call: TRBD1; v_call: TRBV19; clone_size: -; cdr3_nt: TGTGCCAGTAGTATGGGGACAGGGAAGTTCTTC; cdr3_aa: CASSMGTGKFF
j_call: TRBJ1-6; d_call: -; v_call: TRBV6-5; clone_size: -; cdr3_nt: TGTGCCAGCAGCCTGAGAATGGGAGACTCACCCCTCCACTTT; cdr3_aa: CASSLRMGDSPLHF
j_call: TRBJ1-1; d_call: -; v_call: TRBV6-5; clone_size: -; cdr3_nt: TGTGCCAGCAGGACTTTTGGCACTGAAGCTTTCTTT; cdr3_aa: CASRTFGTEAFF
j_call: TRBJ2-1; d_call: TRBD1; v_call: TRBV9; clone_size: -; cdr3_nt: TGTGCCAGCAGCGTAGGACAGGGTTCGTCCAATGAGCAGTTCTTC; cdr3_aa: CASSVGQGSSNEQFF
j_call: TRBJ2-7; d_call: TRBD1; v_call: TRBV5-1; clone_size: -; cdr3_nt: TGCGCCAGCAGCTACGGACAGGGTCTGTTGAACGAGCAGTACTTC; cdr3_aa: CASSYGQGLLNEQYF
j_call: TRBJ1-5; d_call: -; v_call: TRBV12-5; clone_size: once; cdr3_nt: TGTGCTAGTGGTTCCAGTGTGCATCAGCCCCAGCATTTT; cdr3_aa: CASGSSVHQPQHF
j_call: TRBJ1-5; d_call: -; v_call: TRBV7-8; clone_size: -; cdr3_nt: TGTGCCAGCAGCCCAGGGGCTAGCAATCAGCCCCAGCATTTT; cdr3_aa: CASSPGASNQPQHF
j_call: TRBJ1-2; d_call: TRBD1; v_call: TRBV9; clone_size: -; cdr3_nt: TGTGCCAGCAGCGACGGGGACAGGGGTAACTATGGCTACACCTTC; cdr3_aa: CASSDGDRGNYGYTF
j_call: TRBJ2-1; d_call: TRBD2; v_call: TRBV10-2; clone_size: -; cdr3_nt: TGCGCCAGCACCCTAGCGGGAAGCTCCTACAATGAGCAGTTCTTC; cdr3_aa: CASTLAGSSYNEQFF
j_call: TRBJ1-1; d_call: TRBD1; v_call: TRBV5-5; clone_size: few; cdr3_nt: TGTGCCAGCAGCTTGCGGGACAGTCGGAACACTGAAGCTTTCTTT; cdr3_aa: CASSLRDSRNTEAFF
j_call: TRBJ1-6; d_call: -; v_call: TRBV5-4; clone_size: -; cdr3_nt: TGTGCCAGCAGTTTTACAGGATCTAATTCACCCCTCCACTTT; cdr3_aa: CASSFTGSNSPLHF
j_call: TRBJ2-2; d_call: TRBD2; v_call: TRBV10-1; clone_size: -; cdr3_nt: TGCGCCAGCTCCCGAGGAGCGGGGGCGAACACCGGGGAGCTGTTTTTT; cdr3_aa: CASSRGAGANTGELFF
j_call: TRBJ2-5; d_call: -; v_call: TRBV27; clone_size: few; cdr3_nt: TGTGCCAGCAGTTCCCTCGGGGGACCCCAAGAGACCCAGTACTTC; cdr3_aa: CASSSLGGPQETQYF
j_call: TRBJ2-5; d_call: TRBD1; v_call: TRBV6-5; clone_size: -; cdr3_nt: TGTGCCAGCAGTTACGGGGGACAGCAAGAGACCCAGTACTTC; cdr3_aa: CASSYGGQQETQYF
j_call: TRBJ1-2; d_call: -; v_call: TRBV6-2/TRBV6-3; clone_size: -; cdr3_nt: TGTGCCAGCAGTTACGAGTTCTATGGCTACACCTTC; cdr3_aa: CASSYEFYGYTF
j_call: TRBJ2-3; d_call: -; v_call: TRBV7-2; clone_size: -; cdr3_nt: TGTGCCAGCAGCTTAGTTGGGAGAGGTACGCAGTATTTT; cdr3_aa: CASSLVGRGTQYF
j_call: TRBJ2-3; d_call: TRBD2; v_call: TRBV19; clone_size: -; cdr3_nt: TGTGCCAGTAGTATGCTAGCGGGGGCCACAGATACGCAGTATTTT; cdr3_aa: CASSMLAGATDTQYF
j_call: TRBJ1-1; d_call: -; v_call: TRBV11-3; clone_size: -; cdr3_nt: TGTGCCAGCAGCTTAGTGTTTTCGGGGGAGGACACTGAAGCTTTCTTT; cdr3_aa: CASSLVFSGEDTEAFF
j_call: TRBJ2-7; d_call: TRBD2; v_call: TRBV11-2; clone_size: -; cdr3_nt: TGTGCCAGCAGCGTACTAGCGGGAGTTGTCGAGCAGTACTTC; cdr3_aa: CASSVLAGVVEQYF
j_call: TRBJ2-7; d_call: TRBD1; v_call: TRBV13; clone_size: -; cdr3_nt: TGTGCCAGCAGCCCGAGACAGGGGTCCTACGAGCAGTACTTC; cdr3_aa: CASSPRQGSYEQYF
j_call: TRBJ2-7; d_call: -; v_call: TRBV29-1; clone_size: -; cdr3_nt: TGCAGCGTCAAGCGAGGGGGCTACGAGCAGTACTTC; cdr3_aa: CSVKRGGYEQYF
j_call: TRBJ1-2; d_call: -; v_call: TRBV7-9; clone_size: -; cdr3_nt: TGTGCCAGCAGCTTAGGATCTGGCGGTGGCTACACCTTC; cdr3_aa: CASSLGSGGGYTF
j_call: TRBJ2-3; d_call: TRBD1; v_call: TRBV27; clone_size: -; cdr3_nt: TGTGCCAGCAGCGGACAGGGGGCAAGGGATACGCAGTATTTT; cdr3_aa: CASSGQGARDTQYF
j_call: TRBJ2-1; d_call: -; v_call: TRBV13; clone_size: -; cdr3_nt: TGTGCCAGCAGCCCAAGTCGGCTAACTGGAGACAATGAGCAGTTCTTC; cdr3_aa: CASSPSRLTGDNEQFF